The 23 T cell receptor beta chains in this list originate from one sample, sequenced in a study of blood T cell repertoires in COVID-19. The protocol was immunoSEQ multiplex PCR, while the TCRdb copy is restricted to in-frame clones and leaves out a portion. The sample includes fewer than 250,000 clones, around four fifths of them seen just once. Sequencing was done on a sample of peripheral blood. All receptors derive from a man between 45 and 60 years old with acute or convalescent COVID-19.

The CDR3 nucleotides are TGTGCCAGCAGCCAAGATTTCGTGGGGGGAAGCTCCTACGAGCAGTACTTC. Protein product: CASSQDFVGGSSYEQYF. This chain connects TRBV14 to TRBJ2-7, with a weak D call TRBD2 (6 bases). Between the trimmed V and J ends, which lost 0 bases and 0 bases, there was a span of 15 bases. The germline V gene encodes CDR1 SGHDN and CDR2 FVKESK. The CDR3 covers 17 residues. The full variable domain, in which reference TRBV14 and TRBJ2-7 provide the parts outside the CDR3, is EAGVTQFPSHSVIEKGQTVTLRCDPISGHDNLYWYRRVMGKEIKFLLHFVKESKQDESGMPNNRFLAERTGGTYSTLKVQPAELEDSGVYFCASSQDFVGGSSYEQYFGPGTRLTVT.

This clone came up a few times. The chain couples TRBV5-8 to TRBJ1-1; no firm D call. The CDR3 is 16 residues long. Trimming took off 1 base at V and 2 bases at J, with 15 bases between the two ends. Per germline, CDR1 SGHTS and CDR2 YDEGEE. The chain's CDR3 is CASSLTKIHRNTEAFF. The CDR3 bases are TGTGCCAGCAGCTTGACTAAAATTCATCGAAACACTGAAGCTTTCTTT.

This CDR3 reads CASSQQGARTEAFF. CDR3 bases: TGTGCCAGCAGCCAACAGGGGGCGAGGACTGAAGCTTTCTTT. The V call is TRBV3-1 (or the pseudogene TRBV3-2), the J call TRBJ1-1; 8 bases match TRBD1. The length of the CDR3 is 14 residues. CDR1 and CDR2 (germline): LGHDT, YNNKEL (reference sequence). The V and J ends lost 2 bases and 5 bases, in that order; junction bases with no gene match: 4.

A remark on this clone: Other DNA sequences in this specimen translate into the identical CDR3. The chain joins TRBV3-1 (or the pseudogene TRBV3-2) to TRBJ2-7; possibly TRBD2 for D (6 bases). The V and J ends lost 1 base and 6 bases respectively, with 10 bases between them. The CDR3 contains 13 residues. The germline CDR1 and CDR2 sequences are LGHDT and YNNKEL (reference sequence). For the CDR3, the DNA is TGTGCCAGCAGCCAAGTTCGGGGAGGCGAGCAGTACTTC. Translated: CASSQVRGGEQYF.

This clone appeared a single time. The chain recombines TRBV6-5 with TRBJ1-6, with TRBD1 identical over 8 bases. V trimming: 4 bases; J trimming: 6 bases; junction bases outside the gene matches: 2. The germline gives CDR1 MNHEY, CDR2 SVGAGI. The CDR3 has 14 amino acids. This chain's CDR3 is CASSLDRGNSPLHF. The CDR3 DNA is TGTGCCAGCAGTTTAGACAGGGGTAATTCACCCCTCCACTTT.

The rearrangement uses TRBV11-2 and TRBJ2-1, with 7 nucleotides matching TRBD1. With V trimmed by 3 bases and J by 1 base, 6 bases remained unmatched. Germline V gene data show CDR1 as SGHAT and CDR2 as FQNNGV. This CDR3 has 16 residues. CDR3 residues: CASSLQGQSSYNEQFF. For the CDR3, the DNA is TGTGCCAGCAGCTTGCAGGGACAGAGTTCCTACAATGAGCAGTTCTTC.

The chain recombines TRBV6-5 with TRBJ1-5; D call uncertain. The CDR3 contains 14 residues. Trimming removed 6 bases from V and 1 base from J, with 10 bases in between. Germline values: CDR1 MNHEY, CDR2 SVGAGI. In DNA, the CDR3 is TGTGCCAGCAGCCGACACCCAAGCAATCAGCCCCAGCATTTT. As protein: CASSRHPSNQPQHF.

There are a few counts of this clone. V gene TRBV7-3 combines with J gene TRBJ1-6; weak D call: TRBD1 (6 bases). This CDR3 region has 15 residues. V lost 5 bases and J lost 5, with 13 bases in between. The V gene's germline CDR1 is SGHTA and CDR2 FQGTGA. CDR3 in amino acids: CASSKTGTDNSPLHF. CDR3 coding DNA: TGTGCCAGCAGCAAAACAGGGACGGATAATTCACCCCTCCACTTT.

This clone has just one count. The CDR3 reads CASSGQGVIDEQYF. The DNA of the CDR3 is TGTGCCAGCAGCGGACAGGGGGTAATTGACGAGCAGTACTTC. This sequence joins TRBV11-2 and TRBJ2-7, with 10 positions matching TRBD1. V lost 5 bases to trimming and J lost 5 bases; unmatched junction nucleotides: 6. The CDR3 covers 14 residues. Germline V CDR1 and CDR2: SGHAT, FQNNGV. Together with reference TRBV11-2 and TRBJ2-7, the CDR3 gives the full variable domain: EAGVAQSPRYKIIEKRQSVAFWCNPISGHATLYWYQQILGQGPKLLIQFQNNGVVDDSQLPKDRFSAERLKGVDSTLKIQPAKLEDSAVYLCASSGQGVIDEQYFGPGTRLTVT.

The rearrangement links TRBV24-1 to TRBJ1-2; D is perhaps TRBD1 (5 bases). From germline, CDR1 is KGHDR and CDR2 SFDVKD. The V gene lost 3 bases and the J gene lost 5 bases, with 12 bases spanning the gap. The CDR3 is 14 amino acids. DNA of the CDR3: TGTGCCACCAGTGATAGTGGAGGGGCTTATGGCTACACCTTC. Translating it yields CATSDSGGAYGYTF.

This clone showed up just a few times. This chain joins TRBV29-1 and TRBJ2-7; 7 bases match TRBD1. Losses at the gene ends were 4 bases for V and 0 bases for J; bases not matched to a gene: 6. The V gene's germline CDR1 is SQVTM and CDR2 ANQGSEA. This CDR3 spans 14 amino acids. The CDR3 DNA follows: TGCAGCGTTGGGACAGGAGTGAACTCCTACGAGCAGTACTTC. Translating gives CSVGTGVNSYEQYF.

The rearrangement joins TRBV6-5 to TRBJ1-1, with D possibly being TRBD1 (5 bases). The CDR3 spans 16 residues. V was cut by 2 bases and J by 0 bases, with 13 bases left in between. The germline V gene encodes CDR1 MNHEY and CDR2 SVGAGI. The CDR3 DNA follows: TGTGCCAGCAGTTACGTCCCGGGGGTAATGAACACTGAAGCTTTCTTT. Protein sequence: CASSYVPGVMNTEAFF.

The CDR3 sequence is CASSSSGTGATYEQYF. Written as DNA, the CDR3 is TGCGCCAGCAGCTCTTCCGGGACAGGGGCCACCTACGAGCAGTACTTC. The chain joins TRBV5-1 to TRBJ2-7; 10 nucleotides agree with TRBD1. The CDR3 is 16 residues long. Germline assignment: CDR1 SGHRS and CDR2 YFSETQ. The ends lost 3 bases at V and 2 bases at J; junction bases unmatched: 8.

The gene calls are TRBV3-1 (or the pseudogene TRBV3-2) and TRBJ2-1, with D perhaps matching TRBD2 (5 bases). The germline V gene has CDR1 LGHDT and CDR2 YNNKEL (reference sequence). Trimming removed 7 bases at V and 4 bases at J, with 8 bases between. This CDR3 contains 12 residues. The CDR3 nucleotides read TGTGCCAGCAACAGCGGATACAATGAGCAGTTCTTC. Translated, it gives CASNSGYNEQFF.

The CDR3 loop is CASSYGQGGSSQHF. The CDR3 coding sequence is TGTGCCAGCAGTTATGGACAGGGGGGTTCGTCCCAGCATTTT. The chain joins TRBV6-5 to TRBJ1-5; 10 bases align to TRBD1. V shed 3 bases and J 11 bases; nucleotides not matched to a gene: 7. Germline lookup yields CDR1 MNHEY and CDR2 SVGAGI. This CDR3 has 14 amino acids.

The V and J genes are TRBV27 and TRBJ2-7; 14 bases are a match to TRBD2. This CDR3 contains 16 residues. The ends lost 6 bases at V and 6 bases at J; junction bases unmatched: 10. CDR1 is MNHEY, CDR2 SMNVEV, per germline (reference sequence). The CDR3 sequence is CASRNPGTSGSFEQYF. CDR3 in DNA: TGTGCCAGCAGGAACCCCGGGACTAGCGGGAGTTTCGAGCAGTACTTC.

The V and J genes are TRBV27 and TRBJ2-3; 10 bases fit TRBD2. Germline V CDR1 and CDR2: MNHEY, SMNVEV (reference sequence). The CDR3 length is 17 residues. J lost 2 bases, V lost 3 bases, and 8 bases had no gene match. The chain's CDR3 is CASSLRASGSPTDTQYF. The CDR3 nucleotides are TGTGCCAGCAGTTTGCGGGCTAGCGGGAGTCCCACAGATACGCAGTATTTT.

The rearrangement joins TRBV18 to TRBJ1-2, with D uncertain. CDR3 length equals 15 residues. CDR1 and CDR2 from the germline V gene are KGHSH and LQKENI. Trimming cost V 2 bases and J 4 bases, with 14 bases left between them. CDR3 nucleotides: TGTGCCAGCTCACCATCGAAGCAGCAGGTCTATGGCTACACCTTC. Its translation: CASSPSKQQVYGYTF.

The V and J genes are TRBV5-1 and TRBJ2-5; D is ambiguous. Trimming took off 0 bases at V and 5 bases at J, with 14 bases between the two ends. The CDR3 extends over 15 amino acids. Germline-derived CDR1 and CDR2 are SGHRS and YFSETQ. This CDR3 is CASSLAELRRETQYF. In DNA, the CDR3 is TGCGCCAGCAGCTTGGCCGAGCTACGCAGGGAGACCCAGTACTTC.

This rearrangement joins TRBV6-5 to TRBJ1-6; D might be TRBD1 (5 bases). Germline CDR1 reads MNHEY; CDR2 reads SVGAGI. V lost 6 bases, J lost 10 bases, and 16 bases lay in between. CDR3 length: 14 amino acids. The CDR3 region is CASRREGLRSPLHF. CDR3 DNA: TGTGCCAGCAGACGGGAGGGGTTACGGTCACCCCTCCACTTT.

The CDR3: CASSYSRETGGTEAFF. DNA for the CDR3: TGTGCCAGCAGTTACTCACGAGAGACAGGGGGCACTGAAGCTTTCTTT. The chain joins TRBV6-5 to TRBJ1-1; TRBD1 matches at 9 bases. Germline values: CDR1 MNHEY, CDR2 SVGAGI. The CDR3 runs 16 residues. J was trimmed by 4 bases and V by 0 bases; bases with no gene match: 6.

This rearrangement joins TRBV30 to TRBJ2-1, with a weak D call TRBD2 (5 bases). The CDR3 sequence is 12 residues long. V lost 2 bases and J 8 bases, leaving 10 bases between the germline ends. Germline V gene sequence: CDR1 GTSNPN, CDR2 SVGIG (reference sequence). The CDR3 here is CAWSISSHEQFF. The CDR3 bases are TGTGCCTGGAGTATATCTAGCCATGAGCAGTTCTTC.

The chain combines TRBV7-6 with TRBJ1-5; TRBD1 agrees at 9 bases. The junction had 11 bases not matched to a gene; V was cut back by 2 bases and J by 0 bases. This CDR3 is 19 amino acids long. CDR1 is SGHVS and CDR2 is FNYEAQ in the germline V gene. CDR3 region: CASSLLRRDRVNSNQPQHF. CDR3 sequence (DNA): TGTGCCAGCAGCTTACTTCGGAGGGACAGGGTCAATAGCAATCAGCCCCAGCATTTT. Looking up the rest from reference TRBV7-6 and TRBJ1-5 gives the full variable domain: GAGVSQSPRYKVTKRGQDVALRCDPISGHVSLYWYRQALGQGPEFLTYFNYEAQQDKSGLPNDRFSAERPEGSISTLTIQRTEQRDSAMYRCASSLLRRDRVNSNQPQHFGDGTRLSIL.